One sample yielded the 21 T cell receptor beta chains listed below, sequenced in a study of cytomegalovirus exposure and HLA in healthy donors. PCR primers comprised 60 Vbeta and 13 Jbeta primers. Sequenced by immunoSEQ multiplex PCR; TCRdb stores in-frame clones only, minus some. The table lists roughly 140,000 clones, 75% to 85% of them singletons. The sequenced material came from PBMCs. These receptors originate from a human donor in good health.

The CDR3 region has the DNA TGTGCCAGCAGCTTAGGAGGTCTACGGCCCCAGCATTTT. This encodes CASSLGGLRPQHF. This chain links TRBV7-9 with TRBJ1-5; D not certain. Germline V gives CDR1 SEHNR, CDR2 FQNEAQ (reference sequence). CDR3 length: 13 residues. V shed 1 base and J shed 9 bases, with 10 bases lying between them.

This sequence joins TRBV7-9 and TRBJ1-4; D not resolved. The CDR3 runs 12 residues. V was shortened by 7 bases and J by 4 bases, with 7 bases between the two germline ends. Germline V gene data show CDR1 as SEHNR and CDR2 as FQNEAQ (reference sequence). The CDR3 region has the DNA TGTGCCAGCACCAACAGTAATGAAAAACTGTTTTTT. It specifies CASTNSNEKLFF. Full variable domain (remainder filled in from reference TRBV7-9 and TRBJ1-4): DTGVSQNPRHKITKRGQNVTFRCDPISEHNRLYWYRQTLGQGPEFLTYFQNEAQLEKSRLLSDRFSAERPKGSFSTLEIQRTEQGDSAMYLCASTNSNEKLFFGSGTQLSVL.

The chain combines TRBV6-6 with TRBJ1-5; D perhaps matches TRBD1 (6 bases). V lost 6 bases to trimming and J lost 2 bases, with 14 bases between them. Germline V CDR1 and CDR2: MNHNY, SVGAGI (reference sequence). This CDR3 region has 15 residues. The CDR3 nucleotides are TGTGCCAGCAGGAACAGGGTAGGCGGCAATCAGCCCCAGCATTTT. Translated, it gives CASRNRVGGNQPQHF.

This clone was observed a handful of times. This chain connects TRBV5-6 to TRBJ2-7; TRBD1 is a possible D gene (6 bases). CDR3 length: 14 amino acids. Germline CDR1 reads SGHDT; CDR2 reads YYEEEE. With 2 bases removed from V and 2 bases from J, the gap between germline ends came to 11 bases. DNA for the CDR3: TGTGCCAGCAGCTTCCAGGGGAACCCCTACGAGCAGTACTTC. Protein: CASSFQGNPYEQYF. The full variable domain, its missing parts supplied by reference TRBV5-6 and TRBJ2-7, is DAGVTQSPTHLIKTRGQQVTLRCSPKSGHDTVSWYQQALGQGPQFIFQYYEEEERQRGNFPDRFSGHQFPNYSSELNVNALLLGDSALYLCASSFQGNPYEQYFGPGTRLTVT.

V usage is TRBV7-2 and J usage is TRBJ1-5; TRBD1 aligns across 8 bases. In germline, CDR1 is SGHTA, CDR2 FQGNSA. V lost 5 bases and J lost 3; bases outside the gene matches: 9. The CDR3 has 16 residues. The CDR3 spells CASSPPRTGFNQPQHF. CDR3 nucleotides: TGTGCCAGCAGCCCCCCAAGGACAGGGTTCAATCAGCCCCAGCATTTT.

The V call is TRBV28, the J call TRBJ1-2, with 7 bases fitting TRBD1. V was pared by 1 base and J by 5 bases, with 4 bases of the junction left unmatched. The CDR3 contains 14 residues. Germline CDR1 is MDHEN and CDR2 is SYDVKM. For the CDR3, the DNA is TGTGCCAGCAGTTTATCTGGCAGGGGGTATGGCTACACCTTC. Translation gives CASSLSGRGYGYTF.

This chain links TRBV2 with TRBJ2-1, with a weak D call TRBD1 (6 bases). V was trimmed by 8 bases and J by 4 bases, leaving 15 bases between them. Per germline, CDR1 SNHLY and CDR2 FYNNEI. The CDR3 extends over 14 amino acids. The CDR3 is CASADRRQYNEQFF. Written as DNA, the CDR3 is TGTGCCAGCGCTGACAGGAGACAATACAATGAGCAGTTCTTC.

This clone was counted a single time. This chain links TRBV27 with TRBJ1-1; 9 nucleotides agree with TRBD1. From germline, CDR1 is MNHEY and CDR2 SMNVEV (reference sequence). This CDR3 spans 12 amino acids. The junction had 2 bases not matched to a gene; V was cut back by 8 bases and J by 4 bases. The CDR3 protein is CASQTGGTEAFF. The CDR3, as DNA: TGTGCCAGCCAGACAGGGGGCACTGAAGCTTTCTTT.

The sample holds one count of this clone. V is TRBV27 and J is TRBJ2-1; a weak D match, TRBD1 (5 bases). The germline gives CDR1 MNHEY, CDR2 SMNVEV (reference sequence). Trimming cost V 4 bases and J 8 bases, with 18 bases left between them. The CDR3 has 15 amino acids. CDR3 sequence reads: CASSSISGAGHEQFF. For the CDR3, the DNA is TGTGCCAGCAGTTCGATATCTGGGGCAGGACATGAGCAGTTCTTC.

In DNA, the CDR3 is TGTGCCAGCAGCGCGACAGGGACGAACACTGAAGCTTTCTTT. Residues: CASSATGTNTEAFF. This chain uses TRBV7-6 with TRBJ1-1; 7 nucleotides agree with TRBD1. V gave up 5 bases and J gave up 1 base; unmatched junction bases: 4. The CDR3 loop spans 14 amino acids. Germline lookup yields CDR1 SGHVS and CDR2 FNYEAQ.

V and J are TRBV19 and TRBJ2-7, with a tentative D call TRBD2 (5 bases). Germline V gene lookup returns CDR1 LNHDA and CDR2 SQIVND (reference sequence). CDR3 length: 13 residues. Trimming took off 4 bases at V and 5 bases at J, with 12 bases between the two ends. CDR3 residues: CASSNRGSDEQYF. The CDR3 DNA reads TGTGCCAGTAGTAATCGTGGTAGCGACGAGCAGTACTTC.

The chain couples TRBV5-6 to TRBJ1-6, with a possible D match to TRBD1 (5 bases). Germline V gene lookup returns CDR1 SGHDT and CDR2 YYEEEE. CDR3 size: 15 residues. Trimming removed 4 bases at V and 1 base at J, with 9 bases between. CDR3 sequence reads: CASSNKGSYNSPLHF. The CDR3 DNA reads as TGTGCCAGCAGCAATAAGGGGTCCTATAATTCACCCCTCCACTTT.

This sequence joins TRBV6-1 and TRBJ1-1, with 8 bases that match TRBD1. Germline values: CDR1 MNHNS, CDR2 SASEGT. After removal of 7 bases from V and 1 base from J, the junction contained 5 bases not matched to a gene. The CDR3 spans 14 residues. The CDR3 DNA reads TGTGCCAGCAATCTAGACAGGGGGAACACTGAAGCTTTCTTT. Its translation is CASNLDRGNTEAFF.

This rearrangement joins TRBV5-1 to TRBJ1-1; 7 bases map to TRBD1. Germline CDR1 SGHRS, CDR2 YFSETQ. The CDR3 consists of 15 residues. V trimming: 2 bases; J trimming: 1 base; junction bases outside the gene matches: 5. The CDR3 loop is CASSLGTASNTEAFF. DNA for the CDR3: TGCGCCAGCAGCTTAGGGACAGCCTCGAACACTGAAGCTTTCTTT.

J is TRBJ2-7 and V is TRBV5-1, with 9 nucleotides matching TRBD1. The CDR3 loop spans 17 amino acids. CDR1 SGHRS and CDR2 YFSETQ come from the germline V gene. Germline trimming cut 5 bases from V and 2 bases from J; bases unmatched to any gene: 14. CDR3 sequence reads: CASRGGGTGGRTYEQYF. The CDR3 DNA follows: TGCGCCAGCAGGGGTGGTGGAACAGGGGGCAGGACCTACGAGCAGTACTTC.

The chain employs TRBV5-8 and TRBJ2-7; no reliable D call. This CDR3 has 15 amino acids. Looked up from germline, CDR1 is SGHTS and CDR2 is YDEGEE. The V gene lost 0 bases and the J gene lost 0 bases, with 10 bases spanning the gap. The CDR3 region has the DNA TGTGCCAGCAGCTTGGCTGACCGGAGCTCCTACGAGCAGTACTTC. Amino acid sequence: CASSLADRSSYEQYF.

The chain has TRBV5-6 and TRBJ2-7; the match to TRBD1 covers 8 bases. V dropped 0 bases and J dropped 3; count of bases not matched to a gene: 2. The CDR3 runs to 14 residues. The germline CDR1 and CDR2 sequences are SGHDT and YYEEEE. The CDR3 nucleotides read TGTGCCAGCAGCTTGGGACAGGGGATCTACGAGCAGTACTTC. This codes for CASSLGQGIYEQYF.

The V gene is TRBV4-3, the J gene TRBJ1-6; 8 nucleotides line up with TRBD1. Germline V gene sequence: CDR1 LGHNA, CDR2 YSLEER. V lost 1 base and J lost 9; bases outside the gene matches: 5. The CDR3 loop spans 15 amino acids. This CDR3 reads CASSQGQGSASPLHF. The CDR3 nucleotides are TGCGCCAGCAGCCAAGGACAGGGGAGCGCTTCACCCCTCCACTTT.

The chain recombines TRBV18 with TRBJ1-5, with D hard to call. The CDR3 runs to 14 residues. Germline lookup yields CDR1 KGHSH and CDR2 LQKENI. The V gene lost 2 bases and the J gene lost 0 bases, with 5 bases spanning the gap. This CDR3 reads CASSPADSNQPQHF. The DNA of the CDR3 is TGTGCCAGCTCACCAGCGGATAGCAATCAGCCCCAGCATTTT.

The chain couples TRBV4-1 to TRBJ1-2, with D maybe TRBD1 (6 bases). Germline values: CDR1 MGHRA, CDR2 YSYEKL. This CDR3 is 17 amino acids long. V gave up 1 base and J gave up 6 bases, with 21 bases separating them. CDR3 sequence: CASSQAGAGRGKNGYTF. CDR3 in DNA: TGCGCCAGCAGCCAAGCTGGTGCTGGCAGGGGCAAAAATGGCTACACCTTC.

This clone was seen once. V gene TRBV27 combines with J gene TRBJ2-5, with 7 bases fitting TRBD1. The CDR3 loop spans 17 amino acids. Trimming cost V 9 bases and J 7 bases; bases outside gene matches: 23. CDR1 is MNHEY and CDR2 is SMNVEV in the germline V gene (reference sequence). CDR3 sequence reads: CASGFLGRQGQFVTQYF. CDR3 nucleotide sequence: TGTGCCAGTGGGTTCCTGGGGCGACAGGGACAATTCGTGACCCAGTACTTC.